A single sample gave rise to the 2 T cell receptor beta chains below, sequenced in a study of CD8 T cells in Susac syndrome. RNA amounts of about 0.45 to 1 ug underwent reverse transcription with random hexamers. Using its own MiXCR run on the immunoSEQ multiplex PCR reads, TCRdb lists one record per CDR3 protein. The profile shows 200,000 to 250,000 distinct CDR3 sequences, 95% of them singletons. The sequenced sample consisted of CD4+ T cells from PBMCs. Receptor source: a human donor with multiple sclerosis.

CDR3 loop: CATSRRDESFYGYTF. In DNA, the CDR3 is TGTGCCACCAGCAGAAGGGATGAGTCCTTCTATGGCTACACCTTC. V and J are TRBV15 and TRBJ1-2; D is ambiguous. The CDR3 loop spans 15 amino acids. CDR1 is LNHNV and CDR2 is YYDKDF in the germline V gene (reference sequence). Between the trimmed V and J ends, which lost 2 bases and 4 bases, there was a span of 14 bases.

The chain has TRBV4-2 and TRBJ2-7, with TRBD1 identical over 10 bases. V lost 0 bases to trimming and J lost 2 bases; unmatched junction nucleotides: 10. Germline V gives CDR1 LGHNA, CDR2 YNFKEQ. The length of the CDR3 is 18 residues. The CDR3 is CASSQDWRVGQGAYEQYF. The CDR3 DNA reads TGTGCCAGCAGCCAAGATTGGAGGGTTGGACAGGGGGCCTACGAGCAGTACTTC.